This T cell receptor (beta chain) is from a study of blood T cell repertoires in COVID-19. Whole-study context: Specimens from acute and convalescent COVID-19 originated in the United States, Italy and Spain. PBMCs, B-cell-depleted T cells, or T cells provided the cDNA or gDNA that made up the material.

The length of the CDR3 is 14 residues. Germline trimming cut 4 bases from V and 7 bases from J; bases unmatched to any gene: 8. CDR1 is SGDLS, CDR2 YYNGEE, per germline. Per the original methods: Amplification of reference gene primers provided the estimated nucleated cell counts. Some clones are missing from TCRdb's copy, which holds only in-frame ones; the method was immunoSEQ multiplex PCR. V, J and clone size reflect that table, while D and trimming were determined from the DNA. Of about 260,000 clones in the sample, 75% to 90% were seen once. The sequenced sample consisted of peripheral blood. This clonotype was obtained from a woman in her seventies with COVID-19, enrolled during active disease. The J gene is TRBJ1-5, the V gene TRBV9, with 7 bases aligning to TRBD1. The chain's CDR3 is CASSRTGVGQPQHF. The CDR3 DNA follows: TGTGCCAGCAGCCGTACAGGGGTAGGGCAGCCCCAGCATTTT.